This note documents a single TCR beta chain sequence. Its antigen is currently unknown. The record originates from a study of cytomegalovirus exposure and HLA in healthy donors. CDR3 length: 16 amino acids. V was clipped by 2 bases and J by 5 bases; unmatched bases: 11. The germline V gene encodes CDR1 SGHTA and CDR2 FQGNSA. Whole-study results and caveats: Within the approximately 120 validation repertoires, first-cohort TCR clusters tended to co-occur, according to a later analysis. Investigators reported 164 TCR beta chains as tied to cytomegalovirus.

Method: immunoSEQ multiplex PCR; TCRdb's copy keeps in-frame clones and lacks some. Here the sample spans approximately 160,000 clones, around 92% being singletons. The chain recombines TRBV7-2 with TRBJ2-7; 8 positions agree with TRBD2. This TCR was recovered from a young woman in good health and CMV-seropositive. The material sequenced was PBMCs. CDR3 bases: TGTGCCAGCAGCTTACAATGGTCGGGAGGGAAAGACGAGCAGTACTTC. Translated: CASSLQWSGGKDEQYF.